This T cell receptor beta chain was recorded in a study of shared clonotypes between healthy human individuals (dated by TCRdb to 2018 to 2021). Broadly, across the study: A few men and a couple of women, aged 18 to 49 years, made up the cohort. Per donor, three plates each were used for CD4 naive and CD4 memory, two for CD8 naive, and one for CD8 memory. Blood TCR repertoires of a handful of healthy adults were deeply sequenced to estimate repertoire size and the extent of clonotype sharing between individuals. Libraries were prepared and TCR repertoires were sequenced by different laboratories using diverse techniques, in order to increase sequencing depth and limit assay-specific biases. Leukapheresis yielded between about 0.9 and 8.9 billion PBMCs per donor. General findings and caveats noted by the study authors: Incomplete sequencing was indicated by rarefaction of sorted-subset datasets, despite the large sequencing depth. Sampling was restricted to blood, and TCR repertoires in tissues likely differ from the TCR repertoires found in blood. Across a handful of donors, roughly 5% of naive CD4, approximately 3.5% of naive CD8, under 2.5% of memory CD4, and about 0.4% of memory CD8 clonotypes were shared. Pairwise subsampling led to the expectation that sequencing depth would affect the degree of clonotype sharing among donors. Because the study included a small number of donors, the genetic and exposure-history diversity represented was limited. Naive subsets generally had larger estimated clonotype richness than memory subsets did. Compared with non-shared clonotypes, the clonotypes found in all four sorted-subset donors had higher generation probabilities.

Concerning this clone itself: Its antigen is still unknown. It has no much larger one-base neighbor in the sample; base qualities were not kept. Other DNA sequences from this sample encode an identical CDR3 as well.

TCR CDR3 regions were amplified from genomic DNA by multiplex PCR using the deep immunoSEQ assay. Genomic DNA extracted from each cell subset was distributed evenly over all wells of several immunoSEQ 96-well plates, and each plate served as one replicate. Each replicate PCR for sorted subsets received around 200 ng genomic DNA, equal to about 30,000 T cell genomes. Purified libraries were quantified with a Qubit 3.0 fluorometer, sized on a Bioanalyzer 2100, and re-quantified with the KAPA Library Quantification kit. Every immunoSEQ 96-well plate was sequenced on a dedicated single-read 150-cycle Illumina NextSeq 550 flow cell. From the authors' description of their analysis: Because the immunoSEQ output included only junctional sequences and no quality scores, the filtering could not be the same as the filtering used for full-length reads. To assign V/J genes and CDR3, sequences were annotated against IMGT germline references using PyIR, a Python wrapper for IgBLAST v1.9. Reads were removed for weak V/J assignments (E-value above 1e-6), missing CDR3, stop codons, out-of-frame junctions, or ambiguous translated residues. A V3J clonotype was defined by an identical inferred V gene, J gene, and CDR3 amino acid sequence. Percentage overlap between repertoires was calculated by dividing the number of shared unique clonotypes by the size of the smaller repertoire. Three approaches were used to assess repertoire richness: RTK rarefaction, the Chao1 estimator, and Recon v2.1 estimates of unobserved clonotypes. For all TCRbeta clonotypes obtained by the gDNA method from four donors, generation probabilities were computed with OLGA. TCRdb's version of the immuneACCESS table is confined to in-frame rearrangements and falls short of the full clone set. An unresolved V gene accounts for under half of the shortfall where checked; the remainder is of unknown origin. V and J calls plus clone size are reproduced from that table; the DNA served to infer D and trimming. This sample gives about 1,800,000 clones in total; around 96% of them show up just once. The top ten hold roughly 1% of the sample.

The CDR3 spans 12 residues, from the cysteine through the phenylalanine. The kept DNA is CDR3 alone, 36 bases in frame from the first base. Between the V and J ends, shortened by 3 bases and 7 bases respectively, the junction contains 11 bases. The germline V gene encodes CDR1 SGHRS and CDR2 YFSETQ. CD8 naive samples were CD45RO-negative cells positively selected for CCR7, giving a CD45RA+CCR7+ population that excluded TemRA cells. Healthy HIV-negative adults with no recently reported acute infections or vaccinations were included as donors. Every donor was a Caucasian adult living in Nashville, Tennessee, USA. Blood was collected by leukapheresis, and PBMCs were isolated by Ficoll-Histopaque density gradient centrifugation and then cryopreserved in liquid nitrogen vapor phase. Analytical flow cytometry was used to check the purity and quantity of each magnetically sorted T cell population. From each sorted fraction, genomic DNA was isolated and quantified by UV absorbance on a Nanodrop 2000c.

The rearrangement combines TRBV5-1 with TRBJ2-7; tentative D gene TRBD2, with 5 bases matching. This TCR was recovered from a man between 18 and 35 years old in good health. Specimen: naive CD8+ T cells sorted from blood. The label giving this sample's cell subset or site can be read as: CD45RA+CCR7+. For the CDR3, the sequence is CASSSDRGEQYF. The nucleotide sequence is TGCGCCAGCAGCTCAGACCGGGGAGAGCAGTACTTC.